The 7 T cell receptor beta chains below were found in one sample sequenced in a study of CD8 T cells in ankylosing spondylitis. Overall study findings and caveats: Made up of about eight highly homologous variants, a TCR beta motif appeared characteristic of ankylosing spondylitis blood.

TCRdb called the 5' RACE reads again in MiXCR, with one record for every CDR3 protein. The repertoire holds about 440,000 distinct CDR3 sequences, with 17% as singletons. Antigen specificity for these receptors is unknown. The sequenced sample consisted of blood, either unsorted or a sorted T cell fraction (not recorded which). These receptors came from a male donor with ankylosing spondylitis.

This clonotype was detected only a few times. V is TRBV4-1 and J is TRBJ2-3, with 7 bases aligning to TRBD2. The germline V gene has CDR1 MGHRA and CDR2 YSYEKL. The CDR3 covers 17 residues. V lost 0 bases and J lost 1; bases outside the gene matches: 7. CDR3 protein: CASSQDGRGFGTDTQYF. DNA for the CDR3: TGCGCCAGCAGCCAAGACGGGCGGGGGTTCGGCACAGATACGCAGTATTTT.

The V gene is TRBV5-1, the J gene TRBJ2-7, with a tentative D call TRBD2 (5 bases). This CDR3 has 13 amino acids. V dropped 5 bases and J dropped 3 bases, with 12 bases sitting between them. CDR1 and CDR2 from the germline V gene are SGHRS and YFSETQ. CDR3 region: CASRAASSYEQYF. CDR3 coding DNA: TGCGCCAGCAGGGCAGCTAGCAGCTACGAGCAGTACTTC.

This clonotype has a handful of counts. The rearrangement joins TRBV6-1 to TRBJ2-7; 7 bases fit TRBD1. V lost 6 bases and J lost 2; bases outside the gene matches: 7. The CDR3 has 14 residues. Germline values: CDR1 MNHNS, CDR2 SASEGT. The CDR3 spells CASRPPGQPYEQYF. For the CDR3, the DNA is TGTGCCAGCAGGCCACCGGGACAGCCCTACGAGCAGTACTTC.

The chain joins TRBV15 to TRBJ2-3; 9 bases fit TRBD1. Germline V gene lookup returns CDR1 LNHNV and CDR2 YYDKDF (reference sequence). J lost 5 bases, V lost 2 bases, and 5 bases had no gene match. CDR3 length equals 15 residues. The CDR3 loop reads CATSRPGQGRDTQYF. The CDR3 coding sequence is TGTGCCACCAGCAGACCGGGACAGGGTCGAGATACGCAGTATTTT.

This clonotype was detected only a few times. V usage is TRBV28 and J usage is TRBJ1-2; D is uncertain. The CDR3 has 12 residues. The ends were cut back, 6 bases at V and 8 bases at J, with 13 bases in the middle. The V gene's germline CDR1 is MDHEN and CDR2 SYDVKM. Written as DNA, the CDR3 is TGTGCCAGCAGCCGGAGTCCTAGGGGCTACACCTTC. This encodes CASSRSPRGYTF.

The chain couples TRBV18 to TRBJ2-7, with no clear D. Germline V CDR1 and CDR2: KGHSH, LQKENI. The V gene lost 3 bases and the J gene lost 5 bases, with 11 bases spanning the gap. CDR3 length: 13 residues. CDR3 residues: CASSPGSADEQYF. CDR3 nucleotide sequence: TGTGCCAGCTCACCCGGTTCTGCCGACGAGCAGTACTTC.

The chain recombines TRBV18 with TRBJ1-1, with D perhaps matching TRBD1 (5 bases). This CDR3 spans 14 amino acids. CDR1 and CDR2 (germline): KGHSH, LQKENI. V lost 3 bases and J lost 3, with 11 bases in between. For the CDR3, the DNA is TGTGCCAGCTCACCGGGGCAGTCCCACACTGAAGCTTTCTTT. Protein: CASSPGQSHTEAFF.